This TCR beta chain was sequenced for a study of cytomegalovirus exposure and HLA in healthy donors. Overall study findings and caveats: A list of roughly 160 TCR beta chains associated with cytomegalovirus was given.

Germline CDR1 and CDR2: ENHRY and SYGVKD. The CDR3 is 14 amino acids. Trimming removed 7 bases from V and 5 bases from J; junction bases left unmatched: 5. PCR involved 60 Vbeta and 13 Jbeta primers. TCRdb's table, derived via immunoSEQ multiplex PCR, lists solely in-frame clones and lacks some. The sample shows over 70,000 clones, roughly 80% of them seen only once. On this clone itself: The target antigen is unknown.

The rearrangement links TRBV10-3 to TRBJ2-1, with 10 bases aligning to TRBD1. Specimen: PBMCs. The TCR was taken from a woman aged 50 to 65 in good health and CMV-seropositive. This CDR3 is CAINPGQGNNEQFF. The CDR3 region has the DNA TGTGCCATCAATCCGGGACAGGGGAACAATGAGCAGTTCTTC.